One and the same sample provided the 23 T cell receptor beta chains below, sequenced in a study of T cells in Graves' hyperthyroidism and ophthalmopathy. Amplified TCR beta CDR3 regions derived from RNA transcripts. The HTBI primer set drove a first-round RT-PCR of the TCR CDR3. Each CDR3 protein is one row after TCRdb ran MiXCR on the multiplex PCR reads. The data show about 570,000 distinct CDR3 sequences, roughly 46% seen once. The sequencing input was peripheral blood or thyroid tissue (not recorded which). The receptors originated from an adult woman with Graves' disease, either hyperthyroidism or ophthalmopathy (not recorded which).

This clonotype has at least ten counts. The chain has TRBV4-1 and TRBJ1-2, with 8 bases that match TRBD1. After removal of 4 bases from V and 8 bases from J, the junction contained 9 bases not matched to a gene. Germline CDR1 is MGHRA and CDR2 is YSYEKL. This CDR3 has 14 amino acids. This chain's CDR3 is CASSPPAGTGGYTF. Here the CDR3 DNA reads TGCGCCAGCAGCCCCCCTGCAGGGACAGGAGGCTACACCTTC.

This chain joins TRBV5-1 and TRBJ2-2, with 7 bases aligning to TRBD1. The J segment lost 5 bases and the V segment lost 7 bases, leaving 14 bases of the junction unmatched. Germline CDR1 SGHRS, CDR2 YFSETQ. The CDR3 loop spans 16 amino acids. The DNA for the CDR3 is TGCGCCAGCCAAAGACCTACAGGGGTCGGGACCGGGGAGCTGTTTTTT. As protein: CASQRPTGVGTGELFF.

Ten or more counts support this clonotype. The rearrangement uses TRBV7-9 and TRBJ2-7, with 8 bases that match TRBD2. V trimming: 6 bases; J trimming: 5 bases; junction bases outside the gene matches: 6. The germline V gene has CDR1 SEHNR and CDR2 FQNEAQ (reference sequence). The CDR3 contains 13 residues. As DNA, the CDR3 is TGTGCCAGCAGTCGGGGGGGCGTGAACGAGCAGTACTTC. Amino acid sequence: CASSRGGVNEQYF.

This clonotype has just a few counts. The chain couples TRBV7-2 to TRBJ2-5, with D perhaps matching TRBD1 (5 bases). The germline CDR1 and CDR2 sequences are SGHTA and FQGNSA. This CDR3 has 15 residues. V lost 2 bases to trimming and J lost 9 bases, with 19 bases between them. The CDR3, as DNA: TGTGCCAGCAGCTTAAAAGGGGATAGCAATCAGCCCCAGTACTTC. This encodes CASSLKGDSNQPQYF.

The chain joins TRBV7-9 to TRBJ1-1; D is unresolved. This CDR3 region has 15 residues. V lost 0 bases, J lost 4 bases, and 12 bases lay in between. Germline lookup yields CDR1 SEHNR and CDR2 FQNEAQ (reference sequence). In DNA form, the CDR3 reads TGTGCCAGCAGCTTAGCTGACTCCGGGCCCACTGAAGCTTTCTTT. Translating gives CASSLADSGPTEAFF.

This clonotype was seen repeatedly, ten times or more. The chain employs TRBV7-9 and TRBJ2-7; 14 bases are a match to TRBD2. This CDR3 is 19 amino acids long. The V gene's germline CDR1 is SEHNR and CDR2 FQNEAQ (reference sequence). Trimming took 5 bases from V and 4 from J; bases not matched to a gene: 16. This CDR3 is CASSKGLAGAITTPYEQYF. CDR3 bases: TGTGCCAGCAGCAAGGGACTAGCGGGAGCAATAACCACCCCTTACGAGCAGTACTTC.

This clonotype has ten or more counts. This rearrangement joins TRBV6-2 or TRBV6-3 to TRBJ2-7; 8 bases are shared with TRBD1. The germline V gene encodes CDR1 MNHEY and CDR2 SVGEGT. Trimming removed 4 bases from V and 9 bases from J; junction bases left unmatched: 8. This CDR3 spans 13 amino acids. CDR3 in DNA: TGTGCCAGCAGTTGGTGGACAGGGAGTTGGCAGTACTTC. This encodes CASSWWTGSWQYF.

This chain joins TRBV12-3 or TRBV12-4 and TRBJ2-7; the D gene is possibly TRBD1 (6 bases). V lost 3 bases to trimming and J lost 7 bases, with 13 bases between them. This CDR3 is 13 amino acids long. CDR3 DNA sequence: TGTGCCAGCAGTTTGGCAGGGGTTGGGGAGCAGTACTTC. This translates into CASSLAGVGEQYF.

This clonotype was counted at least ten times. The chain combines TRBV5-1 with TRBJ2-7, with 10 nucleotides matching TRBD2. Trimming cost V 4 bases and J 6 bases; bases outside gene matches: 10. Germline CDR1 reads SGHRS; CDR2 reads YFSETQ. CDR3 length equals 15 residues. CDR3 coding DNA: TGCGCCAGCAGCCCATACCTAGCGGGAGTCGGCGAGCAGTACTTC. Translating it yields CASSPYLAGVGEQYF.

The V and J genes are TRBV7-8 and TRBJ2-5, with D possibly being TRBD2 (6 bases). Germline loops: CDR1 SGHVS, CDR2 FQNEAQ. Trimming left V 2 bases short and J 1 base short, with 14 bases between. CDR3 length equals 16 residues. The CDR3 here is CASSLNTGGGQETQYF. The CDR3 nucleotides are TGTGCCAGCAGCTTAAACACCGGGGGTGGCCAAGAGACCCAGTACTTC.

This clonotype was recorded once. The rearrangement uses TRBV6-1 and TRBJ1-2; 8 bases fit TRBD1. Trimming removed 6 bases from V and 4 bases from J; junction bases left unmatched: 7. Germline V gives CDR1 MNHNS, CDR2 SASEGT. The CDR3 has 14 amino acids. This CDR3 reads CASSRTGISYGYTF. For the CDR3, the DNA is TGTGCCAGCAGCCGGACAGGGATCAGCTATGGCTACACCTTC.

The rearrangement links TRBV20-1 to TRBJ2-5; TRBD1 or TRBD2 may be the D gene (6 bases each). V lost 6 bases, J lost 9 bases, and 17 bases lay in between. The CDR3 totals 12 residues. Germline CDR1 is DFQATT and CDR2 is SNEGSKA (reference sequence). CDR3 region: CSAEGEDQPQYF. CDR3 DNA: TGCAGTGCGGAGGGGGAGGATCAGCCCCAGTACTTC.

V gene TRBV20-1 combines with J gene TRBJ1-5, with D possibly TRBD1 on 5 matching bases. In germline, CDR1 is DFQATT, CDR2 SNEGSKA (reference sequence). CDR3 length: 14 amino acids. V was shortened by 4 bases and J by 11 bases, with 21 bases between the two germline ends. CDR3 sequence (DNA): TGCAGTGCTAAACCGGGACTAGCGTCTGAGACCCAGCATTTT. Amino acids: CSAKPGLASETQHF.

The rearrangement links TRBV7-2 to TRBJ1-2; TRBD1 might be the D (6 bases). V was shortened by 7 bases and J by 8 bases, with 17 bases between the two germline ends. Germline CDR1 reads SGHTA; CDR2 reads FQGNSA. The CDR3 consists of 13 residues. CDR3 residues: CASKVPGAGGYTF. Written as DNA, the CDR3 is TGTGCCAGCAAGGTACCGGGGGCGGGGGGCTACACCTTC.

The table lists this clonotype with many counts. The chain joins TRBV4-1 to TRBJ1-1; maybe TRBD1 (6 bases). V lost 4 bases and J lost 1, with 16 bases in between. Looked up from germline, CDR1 is MGHRA and CDR2 is YSYEKL. The CDR3 covers 16 residues. The CDR3 DNA follows: TGCGCCAGCAGCCGCTCACAGGGTGAGAGGAACACTGAAGCTTTCTTT. Protein product: CASSRSQGERNTEAFF.

This clonotype was observed at least ten times. V and J are TRBV4-1 and TRBJ2-2; 7 bases line up with TRBD2. The CDR3 contains 16 residues. Losses at the gene ends were 1 base for V and 7 bases for J; bases not matched to a gene: 9. Germline CDR1 MGHRA, CDR2 YSYEKL. CDR3 amino acids: CASSQGGRARGGELFF. The CDR3 DNA is TGCGCCAGCAGCCAAGGTGGGAGGGCCCGCGGCGGGGAGCTGTTTTTT.

The chain uses TRBV20-1 and TRBJ1-2; D is perhaps TRBD1 (6 bases). Per germline, CDR1 DFQATT and CDR2 SNEGSKA (reference sequence). The V end lost 5 bases, the J end lost 7 bases, and 14 bases lay between the germline ends. The CDR3 is 12 amino acids. CDR3: CSAGGQITGYTF. The CDR3 DNA reads TGCAGTGCTGGGGGGCAAATTACTGGCTACACCTTC.

The chain carries TRBV7-6 and TRBJ1-6; TRBD1 might be the D (5 bases). The CDR3 covers 18 residues. Germline V gene sequence: CDR1 SGHVS, CDR2 FNYEAQ. Trimming removed 3 bases from V and 5 bases from J, with 20 bases in between. DNA of the CDR3: TGTGCCAGCAGCTTGCTGGGGGAGTACGAGGTTGATAATTCACCCCTCCACTTT. Translating gives CASSLLGEYEVDNSPLHF.

The rearrangement uses TRBV7-2 and TRBJ2-2; 9 nucleotides align to TRBD2. The CDR3 totals 18 residues. Trimming removed 5 bases from V and 3 bases from J; junction bases left unmatched: 13. Germline loops: CDR1 SGHTA, CDR2 FQGNSA. The CDR3 spells CASSPKGSGSSYTGELFF. CDR3 bases: TGTGCCAGCAGCCCAAAGGGTAGCGGGAGTTCGTACACCGGGGAGCTGTTTTTT.

This clonotype was counted ten times or more. The V gene is TRBV15, the J gene TRBJ2-7; TRBD2 aligns across 9 bases. This CDR3 has 15 residues. Germline CDR1 LNHNV, CDR2 YYDKDF (reference sequence). V gave up 2 bases and J gave up 0 bases; unmatched junction bases: 2. The CDR3 bases are TGTGCCACCAGCAGATATAGCGGGAGCTCCTACGAGCAGTACTTC. Its translation is CATSRYSGSSYEQYF.

This clonotype showed up many times. This chain links TRBV18 with TRBJ1-2; the D gene is possibly TRBD1 (6 bases). CDR3 length: 14 amino acids. Germline-derived CDR1 and CDR2 are KGHSH and LQKENI. V was shortened by 0 bases and J by 4 bases, with 9 bases between the two germline ends. The DNA for the CDR3 is TGTGCCAGCTCACCACCGGCGGACAGCTATGGCTACACCTTC. This encodes CASSPPADSYGYTF.

This clonotype was counted between two and nine times. This chain links TRBV12-3 or TRBV12-4 with TRBJ2-3; tentatively, D is TRBD2 (6 bases). The V end lost 3 bases, the J end lost 2 bases, and 12 bases lay between the germline ends. The CDR3 runs 15 residues. The DNA of the CDR3 is TGTGCCAGCAGTTTCTCGGGAGTCCTCACAGATACGCAGTATTTT. As protein: CASSFSGVLTDTQYF.

Only a few counts were recorded for this clonotype. At one boundary the junction diverges from the germline segment, which might be a read error. The gene calls are TRBV11-3 and TRBJ1-5, with 8 bases aligning to TRBD1. The CDR3 length is 16 residues. Per germline, CDR1 SGHNT and CDR2 YENEEA. The CDR3 loop reads CASSLADRVGNQPQHF. The CDR3 region has the DNA TGTGCCAGCAGTTTAGCGGACAGGGTTGGCAATCAGCCCCAGCATTTT. Using reference TRBV11-3 and TRBJ1-5 for the parts outside the CDR3, the full variable domain is EAGVVQSPRYKIIEKKQPVAFWCNPISGHNTLYWYLQNLGQGPELLIRYENEEAVDDSQLPKDRFSAERLKGVDSTLKIQPAELGDSAVYLCASSLADRVGNQPQHFGDGTRLSIL.